The 19 T cell receptor beta chains given below trace back to one sample, sequenced in a study of shared clonotypes between healthy human individuals (TCRdb year 2020). CD8 naive samples were CD45RO-negative cells positively selected for CCR7, giving a CD45RA+CCR7+ population that excluded TemRA cells. Library preparation was by the immunoSEQ multiplex PCR assay. TCRdb retrieved this table from immuneACCESS and kept in-frame rearrangements only. Not all clones are present; in checked studies, unresolved V genes account for under half, and no reason is known for the remainder. The sample table contains about 2 million clones; only one count was recorded for 85% to 95% of them. Together, the top ten hold approximately 1% of the sample. Source material: naive CD8+ T cells sorted from blood. The sample's cell subset or site, from its label and the paper: CD45RA+CCR7+. These TCRs come from a man aged 18 to 35 in good health.

This chain connects TRBV9 to TRBJ2-5, with D maybe TRBD1 (5 bases). V was cut by 4 bases and J by 5 bases, with 18 bases left in between. The germline V gene encodes CDR1 SGDLS and CDR2 YYNGEE. This CDR3 contains 15 residues. Written as DNA, the CDR3 is TGTGCCAGCAGCCAAGGGGTTATGTATTCGGAGACCCAGTACTTC. It is translated as CASSQGVMYSETQYF.

The chain is built from TRBV5-6 and TRBJ2-1, with no clear D. V was clipped by 4 bases and J by 0 bases, with 2 bases between them. The CDR3 consists of 12 residues. Germline CDR1 SGHDT, CDR2 YYEEEE. The CDR3 region is CASSHSYNEQFF. CDR3 DNA sequence: TGTGCCAGCAGCCACTCCTACAATGAGCAGTTCTTC. Full variable domain (missing parts from reference TRBV5-6 and TRBJ2-1): DAGVTQSPTHLIKTRGQQVTLRCSPKSGHDTVSWYQQALGQGPQFIFQYYEEEERQRGNFPDRFSGHQFPNYSSELNVNALLLGDSALYLCASSHSYNEQFFGPGTRLTVL.

The chain is built from TRBV7-6 and TRBJ2-5, with TRBD2 matching 13 bases. The length of the CDR3 is 17 residues. Germline V lookup: CDR1 SGHVS, CDR2 FNYEAQ. J gave up 3 bases and V 1 base, and 5 bases lay outside the gene matches. The CDR3: CASSLELAGGFEETQYF. The CDR3 DNA is TGTGCCAGCAGCTTAGAACTAGCGGGAGGGTTTGAAGAGACCCAGTACTTC.

J is TRBJ2-1 and V is TRBV29-1; D possibly matches TRBD1 or TRBD2 (7 bases each). The CDR3 has 12 amino acids. Germline CDR1 SQVTM, CDR2 ANQGSEA. Trimming removed 7 bases at V and 8 bases at J, with 15 bases between. CDR3 DNA: TGCAGCGCCCTGGGGGGGACAGATGAGCAGTTCTTC. Translation gives CSALGGTDEQFF.

The chain is built from TRBV27 and TRBJ1-6; tentatively, D is TRBD1 (6 bases). Trimming pared 1 base from V and 7 bases from J, leaving 11 bases between. This CDR3 is built from 15 residues. CDR1 and CDR2 (germline): MNHEY, SMNVEV (reference sequence). CDR3 sequence reads: CASSLYREDNSPLHF. Here the CDR3 DNA reads TGTGCCAGCAGTTTATACAGGGAGGACAATTCACCCCTCCACTTT.

The CDR3 DNA follows: TGTGCCAGCAGCTTAGTCCCAAACAGCCAAGAGACCCAGTACTTC. This codes for CASSLVPNSQETQYF. V usage is TRBV7-2 and J usage is TRBJ2-5; D gene unclear. The germline gives CDR1 SGHTA, CDR2 FQGNSA. V gave up 1 base and J gave up 1 base, with 10 bases separating them. The CDR3 totals 15 residues.

This chain connects TRBV6-1 to TRBJ2-6; 7 nucleotides align to TRBD1. The CDR3 is 16 residues long. The J segment lost 0 bases and the V segment lost 6 bases, leaving 5 bases of the junction unmatched. Germline-derived CDR1 and CDR2 are MNHNS and SASEGT. CDR3 sequence: CASRETGDSGANVLTF. Here the CDR3 DNA reads TGTGCCAGCAGGGAAACAGGGGACTCTGGGGCCAACGTCCTGACTTTC.

This rearrangement joins TRBV2 to TRBJ2-2; 11 bases are a match to TRBD1. This CDR3 region has 17 residues. V dropped 3 bases and J dropped 5; count of bases not matched to a gene: 8. Germline-derived CDR1 and CDR2 are SNHLY and FYNNEI. In DNA form, the CDR3 reads TGTGCCAGCAGTGACCGACAGGGGACAGGGGGGACCGGGGAGCTGTTTTTT. Translated: CASSDRQGTGGTGELFF.

Note on this clone: This specimen includes other DNA sequences encoding the same CDR3. The genes are TRBV25-1 and TRBJ1-5, with D perhaps matching TRBD1 (6 bases). Germline CDR1 is MGHDK and CDR2 is SYGVNS. Deletions cut 6 bases from V and 6 bases from J, with 9 bases between. CDR3 length: 12 residues. CDR3: CASSEQGQPQHF. DNA of the CDR3: TGTGCCAGCAGCGAACAGGGTCAGCCCCAGCATTTT.

In this sample, this clone turned up once. The V gene is TRBV6-1, the J gene TRBJ2-5; the D is unclear. There are 14 residues in the CDR3. The V and J ends lost 3 bases and 1 base respectively, with 9 bases between them. Per the germline V gene, CDR1 is MNHNS and CDR2 is SASEGT. The CDR3 reads CASSDLRIQETQYF. The DNA of the CDR3 is TGTGCCAGCAGTGATCTCAGAATCCAAGAGACCCAGTACTTC.

V usage is TRBV27 and J usage is TRBJ1-1; 10 nucleotides agree with TRBD1. Looked up from germline, CDR1 is MNHEY and CDR2 is SMNVEV (reference sequence). V lost 1 base, J lost 3 bases, and 11 bases stayed unmatched. The CDR3 runs 18 residues. DNA of the CDR3: TGTGCCAGCAGTTTATATGCCCCTTCGACAGGGGGCTACACTGAAGCTTTCTTT. This encodes CASSLYAPSTGGYTEAFF.

This chain joins TRBV6-6 and TRBJ1-3; weak D call: TRBD1 (5 bases). Germline CDR1 MNHNY, CDR2 SVGAGI (reference sequence). Trimming took off 0 bases at V and 1 base at J, with 7 bases between the two ends. This CDR3 contains 15 residues. The CDR3 DNA is TGTGCCAGCAGTTACTCACCAGGGTCTGGAAACACCATATATTTT. Translated: CASSYSPGSGNTIYF.

The chain uses TRBV7-6 and TRBJ2-2, with unresolved D. Germline values: CDR1 SGHVS, CDR2 FNYEAQ. Deletions cut 2 bases from V and 6 bases from J, with 7 bases between. This CDR3 has 13 amino acids. The DNA of the CDR3 is TGTGCCAGCAGCTTACTAGGGCCCGGGGAGCTGTTTTTT. As protein: CASSLLGPGELFF.

The CDR3 sequence is CASSLVLGSNYEQYF. The DNA of the CDR3 is TGTGCCAGCAGCTTAGTTCTGGGATCGAACTACGAGCAGTACTTC. The chain employs TRBV11-2 and TRBJ2-7, with no clear D. CDR3 size: 15 residues. The germline V gene encodes CDR1 SGHAT and CDR2 FQNNGV. V dropped 1 base and J dropped 3 bases, with 13 bases sitting between them.

This chain joins TRBV2 and TRBJ2-5; tentatively, D is TRBD1 or TRBD2 (5 bases each). The V end was cut by 6 bases, the J end by 5 bases, with 16 bases between. Looked up from germline, CDR1 is SNHLY and CDR2 is FYNNEI. The CDR3 runs 14 residues. The DNA of the CDR3 is TGTGCCAGCAGCTTCGTGGGGGTAGGGGAGACCCAGTACTTC. Translated: CASSFVGVGETQYF. Complete variable domain (other parts from reference TRBV2 and TRBJ2-5): EPEVTQTPSHQVTQMGQEVILRCVPISNHLYFYWYRQILGQKVEFLVSFYNNEISEKSEIFDDQFSVERPDGSNFTLKIRSTKLEDSAMYFCASSFVGVGETQYFGPGTRLLVL.

The chain couples TRBV4-1 to TRBJ2-2; no firm D call. CDR1 is MGHRA and CDR2 is YSYEKL in the germline V gene. This CDR3 region has 14 residues. V dropped 2 bases and J dropped 1 base, with 5 bases sitting between them. The CDR3 sequence: CASSQTKNTGELFF. CDR3 sequence (DNA): TGCGCCAGCAGCCAAACAAAGAACACCGGGGAGCTGTTTTTT.

The chain employs TRBV11-2 and TRBJ2-1; TRBD2 matches 8 bases. This CDR3 is built from 14 residues. Germline lookup yields CDR1 SGHAT and CDR2 FQNNGV. V lost 1 base and J lost 8; bases outside the gene matches: 4. CDR3 DNA: TGTGCCAGCAGCTTAGTCGGGGGGGCGTATGAGCAGTTCTTC. Translated: CASSLVGGAYEQFF.

The chain joins TRBV9 to TRBJ1-2, with D possibly TRBD1 on 6 matching bases. Germline V lookup: CDR1 SGDLS, CDR2 YYNGEE. This CDR3 region has 14 residues. Trimming took off 4 bases at V and 4 bases at J, with 14 bases between the two ends. CDR3 DNA sequence: TGTGCCAGCAGCCCTCCGGACAGCCTCTATGGCTACACCTTC. Translating it yields CASSPPDSLYGYTF.

This clone was found once. Other DNA sequences in the same sample also yield this CDR3. DNA for the CDR3: TGCAGCGTTGAGACAGGGGGCACCTACGAGCAGTACTTC. Its protein product is CSVETGGTYEQYF. The chain couples TRBV29-1 to TRBJ2-7, with 10 bases lining up with TRBD1. The V segment lost 3 bases and the J segment 2 bases; nucleotides outside the gene matches: 1. The CDR3 is made up of 13 amino acids. The germline gives CDR1 SQVTM, CDR2 ANQGSEA.